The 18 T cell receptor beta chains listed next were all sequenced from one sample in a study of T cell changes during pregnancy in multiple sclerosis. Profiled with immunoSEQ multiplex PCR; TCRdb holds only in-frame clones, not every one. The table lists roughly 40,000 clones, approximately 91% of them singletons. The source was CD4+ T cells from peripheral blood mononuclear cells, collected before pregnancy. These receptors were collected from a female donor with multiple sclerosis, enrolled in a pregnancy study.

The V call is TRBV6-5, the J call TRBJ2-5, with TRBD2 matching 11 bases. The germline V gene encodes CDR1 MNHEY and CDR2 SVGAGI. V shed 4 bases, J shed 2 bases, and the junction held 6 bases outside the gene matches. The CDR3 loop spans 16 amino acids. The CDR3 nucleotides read TGTGCCAGCAGTTTATTTCTAGCGGGGGGTCAAGAGACCCAGTACTTC. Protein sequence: CASSLFLAGGQETQYF.

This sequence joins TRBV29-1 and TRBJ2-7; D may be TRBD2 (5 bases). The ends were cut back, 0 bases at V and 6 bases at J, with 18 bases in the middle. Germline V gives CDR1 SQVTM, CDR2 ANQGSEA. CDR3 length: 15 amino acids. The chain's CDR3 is CSVEDLSRTRGEQYF. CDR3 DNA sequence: TGCAGCGTTGAAGATTTATCGCGCACTCGGGGCGAGCAGTACTTC.

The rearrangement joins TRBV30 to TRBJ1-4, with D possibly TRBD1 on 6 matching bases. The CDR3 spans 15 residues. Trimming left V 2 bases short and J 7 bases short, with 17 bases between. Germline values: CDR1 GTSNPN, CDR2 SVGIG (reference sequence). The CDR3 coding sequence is TGTGCCTGGAGTACGTCGACAGGAGGAAGTGAAAAACTGTTTTTT. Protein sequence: CAWSTSTGGSEKLFF.

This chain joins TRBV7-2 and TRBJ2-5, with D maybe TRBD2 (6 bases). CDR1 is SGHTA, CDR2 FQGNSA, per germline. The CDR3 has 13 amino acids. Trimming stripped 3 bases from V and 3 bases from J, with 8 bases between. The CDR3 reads CASSLWREETQYF. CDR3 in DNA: TGTGCCAGCAGCTTGTGGAGGGAAGAGACCCAGTACTTC.

In DNA form, the CDR3 reads TGCAGCGCCCTGACTAGTCCGGGCACCGGGGAGCTGTTTTTT. This gives the protein CSALTSPGTGELFF. The chain has TRBV29-1 and TRBJ2-2, with a weak D call TRBD2 (6 bases). Germline V lookup: CDR1 SQVTM, CDR2 ANQGSEA. V lost 7 bases, J lost 4 bases, and 16 bases lay in between. The CDR3 consists of 14 residues.

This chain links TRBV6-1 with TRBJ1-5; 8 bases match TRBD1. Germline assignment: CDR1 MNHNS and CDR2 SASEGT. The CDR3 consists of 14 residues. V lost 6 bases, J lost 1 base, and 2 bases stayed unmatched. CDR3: CASRTGASNQPQHF. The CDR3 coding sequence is TGTGCCAGCAGGACAGGGGCGAGCAATCAGCCCCAGCATTTT.

Here the CDR3 DNA reads TGTGCCAGCAGACCTACAGGGACAGCTGGAAACACCATATATTTT. It is translated as CASRPTGTAGNTIYF. The chain recombines TRBV7-2 with TRBJ1-3; 7 bases align to TRBD1. The J segment lost 2 bases and the V segment lost 6 bases, leaving 7 bases of the junction unmatched. The CDR3 totals 15 residues. Germline CDR1 SGHTA, CDR2 FQGNSA.

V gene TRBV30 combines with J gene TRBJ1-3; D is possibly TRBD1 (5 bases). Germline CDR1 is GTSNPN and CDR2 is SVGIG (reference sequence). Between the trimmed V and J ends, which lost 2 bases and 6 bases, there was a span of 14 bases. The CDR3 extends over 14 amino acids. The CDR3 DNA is TGTGCCTGGAGTCTATCCAGGGCGGAAAACACCATATATTTT. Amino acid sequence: CAWSLSRAENTIYF.

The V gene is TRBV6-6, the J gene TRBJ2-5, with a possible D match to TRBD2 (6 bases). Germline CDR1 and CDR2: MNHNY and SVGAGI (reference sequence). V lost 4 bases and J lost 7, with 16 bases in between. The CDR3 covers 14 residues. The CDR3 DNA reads TGTGCCAGCAGTTGGAAAGGAGGGCGGTGGACCCAGTACTTC. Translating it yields CASSWKGGRWTQYF.

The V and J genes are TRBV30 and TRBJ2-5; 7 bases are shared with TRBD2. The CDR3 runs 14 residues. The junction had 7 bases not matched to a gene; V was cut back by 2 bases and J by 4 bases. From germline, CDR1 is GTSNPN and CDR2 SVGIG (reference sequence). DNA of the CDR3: TGTGCCTGGAGTAGCCCTGAGCGGGGAGAGACCCAGTACTTC. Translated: CAWSSPERGETQYF.

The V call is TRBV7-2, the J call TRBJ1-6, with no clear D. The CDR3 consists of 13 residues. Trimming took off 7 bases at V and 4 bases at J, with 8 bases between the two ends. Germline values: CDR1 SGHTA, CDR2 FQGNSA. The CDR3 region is CASTSTYNSPLHF. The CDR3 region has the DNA TGTGCCAGCACCTCCACTTATAATTCACCCCTCCACTTT. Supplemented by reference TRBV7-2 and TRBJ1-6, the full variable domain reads GAGVSQSPSNKVTEKGKDVELRCDPISGHTALYWYRQSLGQGLEFLIYFQGNSAPDKSGLPSDRFSAERTGGSVSTLTIQRTQQEDSAVYLCASTSTYNSPLHFGNGTRLTVT.

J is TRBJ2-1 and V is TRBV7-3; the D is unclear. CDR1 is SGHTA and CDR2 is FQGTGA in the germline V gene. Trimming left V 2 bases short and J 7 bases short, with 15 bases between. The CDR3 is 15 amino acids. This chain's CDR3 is CASSLAGSALNEQFF. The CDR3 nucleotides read TGTGCCAGCAGCTTAGCCGGATCAGCGCTGAATGAGCAGTTCTTC.

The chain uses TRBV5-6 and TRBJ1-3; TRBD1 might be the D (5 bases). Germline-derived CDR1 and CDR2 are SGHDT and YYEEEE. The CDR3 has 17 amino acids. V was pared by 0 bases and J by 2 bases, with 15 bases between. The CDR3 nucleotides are TGTGCCAGCAGCTTGGCCGGCGGCAGGGTCACTGGAAACACCATATATTTT. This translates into CASSLAGGRVTGNTIYF.

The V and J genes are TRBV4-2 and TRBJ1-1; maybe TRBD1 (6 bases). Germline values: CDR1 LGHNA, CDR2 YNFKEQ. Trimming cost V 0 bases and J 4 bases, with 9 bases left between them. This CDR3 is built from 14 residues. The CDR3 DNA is TGTGCCAGCAGCCAAGAGGGGGCTGGCACTGAAGCTTTCTTT. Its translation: CASSQEGAGTEAFF.

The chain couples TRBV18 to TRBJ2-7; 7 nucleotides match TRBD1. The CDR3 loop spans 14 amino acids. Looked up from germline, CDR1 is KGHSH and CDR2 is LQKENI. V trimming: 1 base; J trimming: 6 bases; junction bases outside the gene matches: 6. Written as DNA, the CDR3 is TGTGCCAGCTCACCACTCCCGCAGGGGGTCGAGCAGTACTTC. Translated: CASSPLPQGVEQYF.

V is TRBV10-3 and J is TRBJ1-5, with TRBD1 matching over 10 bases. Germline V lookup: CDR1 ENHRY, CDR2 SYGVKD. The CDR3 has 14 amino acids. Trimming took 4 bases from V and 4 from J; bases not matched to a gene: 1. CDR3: CAISAGQGNQPQHF. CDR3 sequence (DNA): TGTGCCATCAGTGCGGGACAGGGGAATCAGCCCCAGCATTTT.

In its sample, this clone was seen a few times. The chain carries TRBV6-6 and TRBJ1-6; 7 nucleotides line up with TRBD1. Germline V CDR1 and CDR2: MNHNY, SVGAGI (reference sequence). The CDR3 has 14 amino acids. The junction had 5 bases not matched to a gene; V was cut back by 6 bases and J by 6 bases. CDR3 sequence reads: CASSRGIGNSPLHF. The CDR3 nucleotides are TGTGCCAGCAGCAGGGGGATAGGTAATTCACCCCTCCACTTT.

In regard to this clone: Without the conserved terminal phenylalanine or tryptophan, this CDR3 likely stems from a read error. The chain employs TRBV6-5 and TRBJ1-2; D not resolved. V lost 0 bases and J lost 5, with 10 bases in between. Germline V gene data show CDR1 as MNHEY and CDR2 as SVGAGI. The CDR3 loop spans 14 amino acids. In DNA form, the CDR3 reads TGTGCCAGCAGTTACTCCCGACACCTTTATGGCTACACCCTC. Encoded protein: CASSYSRHLYGYTL.